Listed here are 19 T cell receptor beta chains from one sample, sequenced in a study of metastatic and nonmetastatic thyroid tumors. No treatment had been given to any patient before thyroid surgery. MiXCR was used by TCRdb to re-call the PCR reads. The sample shows about 19,000 clones, 15% to 20% of them seen only once. The sample taken for sequencing was blood. The receptor set was obtained from a male donor with papillary thyroid cancer or a benign thyroid nodule (not recorded which). Some clones in this sample may be carry-over from other donors' samples.

This clone was seen many times. V and J are TRBV2 and TRBJ1-1, with D possibly being TRBD1 (6 bases). Trimming took off 6 bases at V and 2 bases at J, with 16 bases between the two ends. CDR1 SNHLY and CDR2 FYNNEI come from the germline V gene. The CDR3 spans 15 residues. CDR3 in DNA: TGTGCCAGCAGATCACTCCGGGACACTAACACTGAAGCTTTCTTT. Encoded protein: CASRSLRDTNTEAFF.

This clone was detected many times. Being one base from a much bigger clone, this may be a read error. Different DNA sequences within this sample yield the same CDR3. J is TRBJ2-7 and V is TRBV2, with 7 bases that match TRBD1. The CDR3 runs to 15 residues. Germline CDR1 reads SNHLY; CDR2 reads FYNNEI. The CDR3 nucleotides are TGCGCCAGCAGCGAAACCGGGACAGCCCCCTACGAGCAGTACTTC. It encodes CASSETGTAPYEQYF.

Ten or more counts support this clone. CDR3 sequence (DNA): TGCGCCAGCAGTGAGACCGACAGGGTGAATGAGCAGTTCTTC. Translated, it gives CASSETDRVNEQFF. This chain joins TRBV10-1 and TRBJ2-1; TRBD1 matches 7 bases. V dropped 2 bases and J dropped 7; count of bases not matched to a gene: 5. The CDR3 runs to 14 residues. Germline V gene sequence: CDR1 WNHNN, CDR2 SYGVQD (reference sequence).

This clone was counted at least ten times. V and J are TRBV28 and TRBJ2-7, with 7 bases that match TRBD1. The CDR3 sequence is 12 residues long. Unmatched junction bases numbered 5, after V lost 9 bases and J lost 3 bases. Germline CDR1 is MDHEN and CDR2 is SYDVKM. CDR3 DNA sequence: TGTGCCAGTGGGGACAGCCACTACGAGCAGTACTTC. Protein sequence: CASGDSHYEQYF.

At least ten counts were recorded for this clone. The V and J genes are TRBV28 and TRBJ1-2; no clear D gene. The CDR3 totals 14 residues. V lost 1 base to trimming and J lost 7 bases, with 13 bases between them. The germline gives CDR1 MDHEN, CDR2 SYDVKM. The CDR3 is CASSLYVRAIGYTF. Written as DNA, the CDR3 is TGTGCCAGCAGTTTATATGTCCGGGCGATTGGCTACACCTTC.

At least ten counts were recorded for this clone. The chain recombines TRBV7-2 with TRBJ1-6; TRBD1 matches at 8 bases. CDR1 and CDR2 from the germline V gene are SGHTA and FQGNSA. This CDR3 has 15 residues. The V gene end was trimmed by 5 bases and the J gene end by 10 bases; junction bases not matched to a gene: 10. CDR3 sequence reads: CASSLGQGEASPLHF. In nucleotides, the CDR3 is TGTGCCAGCAGCCTCGGACAGGGAGAGGCATCACCCCTCCACTTT.

This clone was seen at least ten times. The chain recombines TRBV2 with TRBJ1-6; 7 bases are shared with TRBD1. With 4 bases clipped from V and 6 bases from J, the junction kept 3 bases outside the gene matches. Per the germline V gene, CDR1 is SNHLY and CDR2 is FYNNEI. This CDR3 spans 14 amino acids. The CDR3 DNA is TGTGCCAGCAGTGTAGGGACAGTTAATTCACCCCTCCACTTT. This encodes CASSVGTVNSPLHF.

The table lists this clone with a few counts. The chain uses TRBV6-1 and TRBJ1-2, with a tentative D call TRBD1 (5 bases). Germline lookup yields CDR1 MNHNS and CDR2 SASEGT. The CDR3 consists of 13 residues. V was trimmed by 5 bases and J by 3 bases, leaving 10 bases between them. Here the CDR3 reads CASSFGGDYGYTF. The CDR3 DNA reads as TGTGCCAGCAGTTTTGGAGGGGACTATGGCTACACCTTC.

This clone was seen only a few times. A read error is possible here, since a much larger clone lies one base away. The chain employs TRBV7-6 and TRBJ2-3, with TRBD2 identical over 7 bases. This CDR3 spans 16 amino acids. CDR1 and CDR2 from the germline V gene are SGHVS and FNYEAQ. The CDR3: CASSRAGVLSTDTRYF. In DNA, the CDR3 is TGTGCCAGCAGCCGGGCGGGAGTGTTGAGCACAGATACGCGGTATTTT.

This clone occurred many times. It may be a read error: a sequence one base away is much more abundant. This sequence joins TRBV4-3 and TRBJ2-3, with D unclear. This CDR3 has 14 residues. The V and J ends lost 4 bases and 3 bases respectively, with 11 bases between them. Germline V CDR1 and CDR2: LGHNA, YSLEER. CDR3 region: CASSRNVRTDTQYF. The CDR3 DNA sequence: TGCGCCAGCAGCCGGAACGTGAGAACAGATACGCAGTATTTT.

This clone has a count of ten or more. The chain joins TRBV6-5 to TRBJ2-3, with 12 bases identical to TRBD1. Germline CDR1 is MNHEY and CDR2 is SVGAGI. This CDR3 has 18 residues. Unmatched junction bases numbered 11, after V lost 4 bases and J lost 3 bases. CDR3 sequence: CASSFLRDRGRATDTQYF. The DNA for the CDR3 is TGTGCCAGCAGTTTCCTCCGGGACAGGGGGCGCGCAACAGATACGCAGTATTTT.

Ten or more counts support this clone. The chain carries TRBV9 and TRBJ2-7; 7 bases map to TRBD1. Per germline, CDR1 SGDLS and CDR2 YYNGEE. This CDR3 has 14 residues. Trimming removed 0 bases from V and 5 bases from J; junction bases left unmatched: 5. The chain's CDR3 is CASSVGGQGDEQYF. CDR3 nucleotides: TGTGCCAGCAGCGTAGGTGGTCAGGGGGACGAGCAGTACTTC.

Notes on this clone: One end of the junction varies from germline; a read error may be responsible. Here the CDR3 reads CASRGEGSGNTIYF. The DNA of the CDR3 is TGTGCGAGCAGAGGAGAGGGCTCTGGAAACACCATATATTTT. J is TRBJ1-3 and V is TRBV9, with D hard to call. Germline V lookup: CDR1 SGDLS, CDR2 YYNGEE. The CDR3 runs 14 residues.

The sample holds many counts of this clone. The chain combines TRBV6-1 with TRBJ1-2; 9 bases fit TRBD1. This CDR3 spans 14 amino acids. Germline CDR1 reads MNHNS; CDR2 reads SASEGT. The V and J ends lost 5 bases and 5 bases, in that order; junction bases with no gene match: 6. The CDR3 here is CASSPDRGGYGYTF. For the CDR3, the DNA is TGTGCCAGCAGTCCGGACAGGGGCGGATATGGCTACACCTTC.

This clone was counted ten times or more. This rearrangement joins TRBV7-8 to TRBJ2-1; D unclear. The V gene lost 5 bases and the J gene lost 0 bases, with 14 bases spanning the gap. Germline CDR1 reads SGHVS; CDR2 reads FQNEAQ. CDR3 length: 16 residues. CDR3 protein: CASSPSIFHSYNEQFF. CDR3 bases: TGTGCCAGCAGCCCAAGCATTTTTCACTCCTACAATGAGCAGTTCTTC.

This chain links TRBV7-3 with TRBJ2-7; D not resolved. Germline assignment: CDR1 SGHTA and CDR2 FQGTGA. CDR3 length: 15 amino acids. Between the trimmed V and J ends, which lost 3 bases and 5 bases, there was a span of 17 bases. This CDR3 is CASSFLLVGYDEQYF. Written as DNA, the CDR3 is TGTGCCAGCAGCTTCCTTCTAGTCGGGTACGACGAGCAGTACTTC. The whole variable domain, remainder taken from reference TRBV7-3 and TRBJ2-7, is GAGVSQTPSNKVTEKGKYVELRCDPISGHTALYWYRQSLGQGPEFLIYFQGTGAADDSGLPNDRFFAVRPEGSVSTLKIQRTERGDSAVYLCASSFLLVGYDEQYFGPGTRLTVT.

This clone is a singleton in its sample. A clone one base away is much larger, so this may be a read error. The rearrangement joins TRBV20-1 to TRBJ2-1; 11 bases are shared with TRBD2. The CDR3 runs to 14 residues. Looked up from germline, CDR1 is DFQATT and CDR2 is SNEGSKA (reference sequence). The CDR3 spells CSARIRLAGNDQFF. The CDR3 coding sequence is TGCAGTGCTAGAATCAGACTAGCGGGGAATGACCAGTTCTTC.

The CDR3 sequence is CASTVGGSFEQYF. CDR3 nucleotide sequence: TGTGCCAGCACCGTGGGCGGGAGCTTCGAGCAGTACTTC. This rearrangement joins TRBV9 to TRBJ2-7, with TRBD2 matching over 7 bases. Trimming removed 6 bases from V and 6 bases from J; junction bases left unmatched: 9. Germline V gives CDR1 SGDLS, CDR2 YYNGEE. This CDR3 is 13 amino acids long.

This clone occurred many times. This chain joins TRBV28 and TRBJ1-4; D gene uncertain. V was pared by 8 bases and J by 2 bases, with 9 bases between. The CDR3 is made up of 13 amino acids. Per germline, CDR1 MDHEN and CDR2 SYDVKM. In DNA, the CDR3 is TGTGCCAGCTCCTTAGGGACTAATGAAAAACTGTTTTTT. Translated: CASSLGTNEKLFF.